A selection of T cell receptor beta chains follows, all from one sample in a study of blood T cell repertoires in COVID-19. Profiled with immunoSEQ multiplex PCR; TCRdb holds only in-frame clones, not every one. Here the sample spans about 220,000 clones, more than 85% being singletons. The sample was peripheral blood. The receptors originated from a man aged 35 to 55 with acute or convalescent COVID-19. The CDR3 runs from the conserved cysteine through the conserved F or W. Fields, in order: clone size, J gene, D gene, V gene, CDR3 DNA, CDR3 protein. D genes are given only for firm matches. Not every row has a clone size; where given, it reads once, few, many or a size class.

NA | TRBJ1-5 | TRBD1 | TRBV6-5 | TGTGCCAGCACGGACAGGGTTAATCAGCCCCAGCATTTT | CASTDRVNQPQHF
once | TRBJ2-3 | TRBD1 | TRBV4-1 | TGCGCCAGCAGCCAAGACAGGGGGCTGAAGACAGATACGCAGTATTTT | CASSQDRGLKTDTQYF
NA | TRBJ2-5 | NA | TRBV6-6 | TGTGCCAGCAGTGACCTCGGGTTAGGAGAGACCCAGTACTTC | CASSDLGLGETQYF
NA | TRBJ2-2 | TRBD1 | TRBV11-1 | TGTGCCAGCAGCTTAGCATTTCGGACAGGGGCCGGGGAGCTGTTTTTT | CASSLAFRTGAGELFF
NA | TRBJ2-2 | TRBD2 | TRBV4-1 | TGCGCCAGCAGCCAGTGGACTAGTTCGACCGGGGAGCTGTTTTTT | CASSQWTSSTGELFF
NA | TRBJ2-1 | NA | TRBV7-9 | TGTGCCAGCGAACATAAAGGACAGTACAATGAGCAGTTCTTC | CASEHKGQYNEQFF
NA | TRBJ2-5 | NA | TRBV6-5 | TGTGCCAGCGGGGCCGACAAGGAGACCCAGTACTTC | CASGADKETQYF
NA | TRBJ2-4 | NA | TRBV6-6 | TGTGCCAGCAGTTACTCGGGCATCTCAGAGTACTTC | CASSYSGISEYF
NA | TRBJ1-2 | TRBD1 | TRBV11-1 | TGTGCCAGCACCTCGACAGGGCGGGACTATGGCTACACCTTC | CASTSTGRDYGYTF
NA | TRBJ1-2 | NA | TRBV3-1/TRBV3-2 | TGTGCCAGCAGCCAAGACAGCGCTAACTATGGCTACACCTTC | CASSQDSANYGYTF
NA | TRBJ1-4 | NA | TRBV4-2 | TGTGCCAGCAGCCGGGGGGAGGGAGAAAAACTGTTTTTT | CASSRGEGEKLFF
NA | TRBJ2-1 | NA | TRBV30 | TGTGCCTGGAGCGGGCTAGCAAGGAATGAGCAGTTCTTC | CAWSGLARNEQFF
NA | TRBJ2-7 | NA | TRBV7-2 | TGTGCCAGCAGCTTAGGTTTCACCTACGAGCAGTACTTC | CASSLGFTYEQYF
NA | TRBJ1-1 | NA | TRBV30 | TGTGCCTGGAGTAATGAGTACCTTTACACTGAAGCTTTCTTT | CAWSNEYLYTEAFF
NA | TRBJ1-1 | NA | TRBV28 | TGTGCCAGCTCGCAGGCGAACACTGAAGCTTTCTTT | CASSQANTEAFF
NA | TRBJ2-7 | TRBD2 | TRBV28 | TGTGCCAGCAGTTACCCGGGGACTAGCGGGTTATACGAGCAGTACTTC | CASSYPGTSGLYEQYF
many | TRBJ1-3 | NA | TRBV28 | TGTGCCAGCAGTGGCGGGACGGATGGAAACACCATATATTTT | CASSGGTDGNTIYF
NA | TRBJ1-2 | TRBD1 | TRBV6-6 | TGTGCCAGCAGTTACATGGCAGGGGGAATCTATGGCTACACCTTC | CASSYMAGGIYGYTF
NA | TRBJ2-3 | TRBD1 | TRBV7-9 | TGTGCCAGCAGCGAGACAGGGGCAGATACGCAGTATTTT | CASSETGADTQYF
NA | TRBJ1-1 | NA | TRBV27 | TGTGCCAGCAGTTTAACCCTCCGGGGCACTGAAGCTTTCTTT | CASSLTLRGTEAFF
NA | TRBJ2-7 | NA | TRBV2 | TGTGCCAGCAGTGAAGGGTCAGGGGCGTACTACGAGCAGTACTTC | CASSEGSGAYYEQYF
NA | TRBJ2-2 | TRBD1 | TRBV7-6 | TGTGCCAGCAGCCAACCGGGACAGGGAACGACGAACACCGGGGAGCTGTTTTTT | CASSQPGQGTTNTGELFF
few | TRBJ2-3 | TRBD1 | TRBV27 | TGTGCCAGCAAACCAGGACAGGGAAGGGCCGGAGGCACAGATACGCAGTATTTT | CASKPGQGRAGGTDTQYF
NA | TRBJ1-5 | NA | TRBV5-6 | TGTGCCAGCAGCTTGGCCAATCATAACAGTATGGATCAGCCCCAGCATTTT | CASSLANHNSMDQPQHF
NA | TRBJ2-5 | NA | TRBV5-6 | TGTGCCAGCAGCTCGACTAGTCAAGAGACCCAGTACTTC | CASSSTSQETQYF
once | TRBJ2-5 | TRBD2 | TRBV5-1 | TGCGCCAGCAGGGTACGGGGGGGCCTGGAGACCCAGTACTTC | CASRVRGGLETQYF
NA | TRBJ2-7 | TRBD1 | TRBV6-5 | TGTGCCAGCAGACCCCGGACAGGCGGAAAGCACGAGCAGTACTTC | CASRPRTGGKHEQYF
NA | TRBJ2-3 | NA | TRBV12-3/TRBV12-4 | TGTGCCAGCAGGAACAGGGTTGCAGATACGCAGTATTTT | CASRNRVADTQYF
NA | TRBJ1-2 | NA | TRBV28 | TGTGCCAGCAGTAAACAGGATTTGATGGGCTACACCTTC | CASSKQDLMGYTF
NA | TRBJ1-2 | NA | TRBV12-3/TRBV12-4 | TGTGCCAGCAGCCAACCCCCCAACTTTGGCTACACCTTC | CASSQPPNFGYTF
NA | TRBJ2-1 | TRBD2 | TRBV19 | TGTGCCAGACGACTAGCGGGGGTATACAATGAGCAGTTCTTC | CARRLAGVYNEQFF
NA | TRBJ1-2 | NA | TRBV3-1/TRBV3-2 | TGTGCCAGCAGCCAAGCAGGAGACTATGGCTACACTTTC | CASSQAGDYGYTF
NA | TRBJ1-3 | TRBD1 | TRBV5-1 | TGCGCCAGCAGCCCGACAGGGGGTGGAAACACCATATATTTT | CASSPTGGGNTIYF
NA | TRBJ1-1 | NA | TRBV5-1 | TGCGCCAGCAGAGGAACAGGGTCCAGCACTGAAGCTTTCTTT | CASRGTGSSTEAFF
NA | TRBJ2-6 | NA | TRBV4-1 | TGCGCCAGCAGCCCGGAGGTAGGCTCTGGGGCCAACGTCCTGACTTTC | CASSPEVGSGANVLTF
NA | TRBJ1-4 | NA | TRBV11-2 | TGTGCCAGCAGCTTGGGGCGGGGGGCAACTAATGAAAAACTGTTTTTT | CASSLGRGATNEKLFF
NA | TRBJ1-2 | NA | TRBV30 | TGTGCCTGGAGTGTTCGGACAGACTATGGCTACACCTTC | CAWSVRTDYGYTF
once | TRBJ2-3 | NA | TRBV6-6 | TGTGCCAGCAGCCCTGGCAGGGCCCCCACAGATACGCAGTATTTT | CASSPGRAPTDTQYF
NA | TRBJ2-7 | TRBD2 | TRBV28 | TGTGCCAGCAGTCAGAATAGCGGGAGGGCGCGTCCCTACGAGCAGTACTTC | CASSQNSGRARPYEQYF